Sequencing of this TCR beta chain was carried out in a study of siplizumab effects on memory and regulatory T cells. Assays were performed on about 10^5 TCR templates per sample. TCRdb keeps only in-frame clones here, not all; method: immunoSEQ multiplex PCR. The data contain approximately 100,000 clones, roughly 93% of them seen just once; the ten biggest clones take up around 0.15%. Concerning this clone itself: As yet, its antigen is unknown.

CDR1 and CDR2 from the germline V gene are KGHSH and LQKENI. The CDR3 is made up of 13 amino acids. The V and J ends lost 3 bases and 7 bases respectively, with 10 bases between them. Regarding the study as a whole: Neither a naive nor a memory phenotype was assignable to roughly 75-96% of proliferating CD4+ or CD8+ clones. Siplizumab caused a significant drop in alloreactive sequences traceable to unstimulated CD4+ memory cells. No more than a minor fraction of alloreactive clones could be traced back to unstimulated subsets.

This TCR was recovered from a human donor in good health. V gene TRBV18 combines with J gene TRBJ2-1, with TRBD2 as a possible D gene (6 bases). The sample was non-Treg CD4+ T cells sorted from blood. CDR3 sequence: CASSPLGGNEQFF. The DNA of the CDR3 is TGTGCCAGCTCACCCCTGGGAGGAAATGAGCAGTTCTTC.